Listed here is a single T cell receptor beta chain. The antigen is unknown. The study ran its PCR with 60 Vbeta and 13 Jbeta primers. Profiled with immunoSEQ multiplex PCR; TCRdb holds only in-frame clones, not every one. This table holds tens of thousands of clones, around 84% found once. These data come from a study of cytomegalovirus exposure and HLA in healthy donors. Study-wide results and limits: TCR beta chains numbering 164 were designated cytomegalovirus-associated.

The ends lost 6 bases at V and 4 bases at J; junction bases unmatched: 15. Per germline, CDR1 SGHAT and CDR2 FQNNGV. The CDR3 extends over 16 amino acids. This rearrangement joins TRBV11-2 to TRBJ2-7; 7 positions match TRBD1. The sample was PBMCs. This receptor was obtained from a woman aged 18-29 years in good health and CMV-seronegative. The CDR3 loop reads CASSYHIRQGEYEQYF. Written as DNA, the CDR3 is TGTGCCAGCAGTTATCATATCAGACAGGGCGAATACGAGCAGTACTTC.